This record looks at one T cell receptor beta chain sequence and its context. This clonotype appeared a few times. Its antigen target is currently unknown. Base qualities are not recorded, but no much larger clone differs from it by a single base. Trimming takes 4 bases from V and 7 bases from J, and the germline ends sit 12 bases apart. The CDR3 goes from the cysteine to the phenylalanine over 13 residues. The read is trimmed to its CDR3 DNA, 39 bases read in frame from base 1. Via the germline V gene, CDR1 is SGHDT and CDR2 YYEEEE. This entry is derived from a study of human T cells and chemical hapten exposure listed by TCRdb under 2021. About the investigation overall: Libraries were pooled for sequencing, and per-sample TCR yields varied mainly because of small differences in library volumes within the pool. The study tracked peripheral blood TCR repertoire changes in vivo during primary and secondary sensitization to the hapten diphenylcyclopropenone (DPC) in alopecia patients. From each blood RNA sample, both TCR alpha and TCR beta chains were sequenced.

The label giving this sample's time point can be read as: healthy volunteer bleed at 2 weeks. Unfractionated whole blood was collected in Tempus Blood RNA tubes, and total RNA was extracted from that blood. A handful of healthy volunteers were used as TCR sequencing controls and were bled at day 0, 2 weeks and 6 weeks. Library creation used RACE. Sequencing used a NextSeq 500. During library preparation, unique molecular identifiers were attached to individual cDNA molecules so that TCRs could be counted quantitatively and reproducibly. The source study handled its data this way. A median of roughly 100,000 TCRs per sample was observed, with a range of roughly 23,224 to 750,000. The Decombinator software suite was used to annotate V, J and CDR3 in the TCR reads. Every sample was subsampled to the same number of TCRs (28,000) for the PS versus PT1 abundance plots. TCRs were defined as expanded if absent before sensitization and observed at least eight times at the 2-week time point. The raw public reads went through TCRdb reprocessing: fastp at Q25, MiXCR clone calling, in-frame beta chains kept. Here each entry gathers all rows of one CDR3 protein and keeps the most common genes and DNA. V and J calls and clone size were set by TCRdb, not the authors. In all, the sample holds approximately 97,000 distinct CDR3 sequences, and around 8.8% of those were seen once. The top ten clonotypes cover 2.5% to 3% of the sample.

What the authors observed across the whole study: After repeated subsampling, changes were observed in the strength of the expansion versus patch-test correlation and in the threshold at which the correlation became significant. DPC sensitization did not change the number of TCRs with a frequency above 1 in 1000, and there was no evidence of changes in global repertoire structure.

This receptor was taken from a female donor in good health. Some clones in this sample may be carry-over from other donors' samples. The sequencing input was whole blood. Recombination joined TRBV5-6 with TRBJ1-5; TRBD1 might be the D gene, on 6 matching bases. The nucleotide sequence reads TGTGCCAGCAGCCACAGGGTTTCCCAGCCCCAGCATTTT. It is translated as CASSHRVSQPQHF.